The TCR beta chain described here comes from a study of blood T cell repertoires in COVID-19. Here immunoSEQ multiplex PCR was the method, and the copy in TCRdb shows in-frame clones only, minus some. The data show about 300,000 clones, 85% to 90% seen once. The CDR3 has 15 residues. With 6 bases clipped from V and 2 bases from J, the junction kept 1 base outside the gene matches. Per the germline V gene, CDR1 is MNHEY and CDR2 is SMNVEV (reference sequence). Sequenced input: PBMCs or T cells enriched from blood (not recorded which). V is TRBV27 and J is TRBJ2-6, with 10 bases aligning to TRBD1. This TCR derives from a man aged 25-45 years who had recovered from COVID-19. CDR3 coding DNA: TGTGCCAGCAGCGGACAGGGGGCTGGGGCCAACGTCCTGACTTTC. This encodes CASSGQGAGANVLTF.